The 24 T cell receptor beta chains in this list originate from one sample, sequenced in a study of blood T cells in healthy people across ages. Sample-barcoded 5' priming and a J-beta primer mix drove a second PCR of 7 to 11 cycles. TCRdb ran MiXCR on the 5' RACE reads and lists one entry per CDR3 protein. The data show some 1 million distinct CDR3 sequences, 40% to 45% seen once. Sequenced: blood. The receptors derive from a woman in her sixties or seventies in good health.

This clonotype was observed a few times. The V and J genes are TRBV12-3 or TRBV12-4 and TRBJ1-2; D uncertain. V dropped 3 bases and J dropped 4 bases, with 9 bases sitting between them. The CDR3 is made up of 13 amino acids. The CDR3 nucleotides read TGTGCCAGCAGTTTCCAGAATTCCTATGGCTACACCTTC. Translating it yields CASSFQNSYGYTF.

This clonotype was recorded a few times. The CDR3 nucleotides read TGTGCCAGCAGCTGGGGATCCGGCGTCGAGCAGTACTTC. It yields the protein CASSWGSGVEQYF. The V gene is TRBV6-5, the J gene TRBJ2-7; no reliable D call. V gave up 6 bases and J gave up 6 bases, with 15 bases separating them. The CDR3 is 13 residues long. In germline, CDR1 is MNHEY, CDR2 SVGAGI.

This clonotype showed up just a few times. This chain connects TRBV20-1 to TRBJ1-1, with D tentatively TRBD1 (6 bases). CDR3 length: 14 residues. Germline-derived CDR1 and CDR2 are DFQATT and SNEGSKA (reference sequence). V dropped 6 bases and J dropped 4 bases, with 18 bases sitting between them. The CDR3 coding sequence is TGCAGTGCCGAAGGTAACAGGGAATCCACTGAAGCTTTCTTT. Translation: CSAEGNRESTEAFF.

In this sample, this clonotype turned up many times. The V gene is TRBV20-1, the J gene TRBJ2-7; 13 bases map to TRBD2. The CDR3 has 14 amino acids. Trimming cost V 3 bases and J 5 bases; bases outside gene matches: 4. Germline values: CDR1 DFQATT, CDR2 SNEGSKA (reference sequence). The CDR3 DNA follows: TGCAGTGCTAGGACTAGCGGGAGGAACAACGAGCAGTACTTC. Translating it yields CSARTSGRNNEQYF.

The V gene is TRBV3-1, the J gene TRBJ1-1; D perhaps matches TRBD1 (5 bases). This CDR3 region has 13 residues. Germline V gene sequence: CDR1 LGHDT, CDR2 YNNKEL (reference sequence). Trimming left V 4 bases short and J 8 bases short, with 14 bases between. The CDR3 DNA follows: TGTGCCAGCAGCCTGGGACTTAGAGGCGAAGCTTTCTTT. Translation gives CASSLGLRGEAFF.

This clonotype was observed once. The chain recombines TRBV2 with TRBJ2-7; maybe TRBD2 (6 bases). V was trimmed by 6 bases and J by 6 bases, leaving 18 bases between them. Germline CDR1 SNHLY, CDR2 FYNNEI. This CDR3 is built from 14 residues. The CDR3: CASRTQRAPFEQYF. DNA for the CDR3: TGTGCCAGCAGGACCCAGCGGGCCCCCTTCGAGCAGTACTTC. The full variable domain, with the rest looked up from reference TRBV2 and TRBJ2-7, is EPEVTQTPSHQVTQMGQEVILRCVPISNHLYFYWYRQILGQKVEFLVSFYNNEISEKSEIFDDQFSVERPDGSNFTLKIRSTKLEDSAMYFCASRTQRAPFEQYFGPGTRLTVT.

The table lists this clonotype with a few counts. This rearrangement joins TRBV6-1 to TRBJ2-7, with D perhaps TRBD1 or TRBD2 (5 bases each). Trimming stripped 7 bases from V and 1 base from J, with 17 bases between. The CDR3 runs 15 residues. In germline, CDR1 is MNHNS, CDR2 SASEGT. CDR3 sequence: CASNERDQGSYEQYF. DNA for the CDR3: TGTGCCAGCAACGAGAGGGATCAGGGATCCTACGAGCAGTACTTC.

To note about this clonotype: At one of its ends the junction is not consistent with the germline gene, which may arise from a read error. V gene TRBV25-1 combines with J gene TRBJ2-6, with D possibly TRBD1 on 6 matching bases. Germline assignment: CDR1 MGHDK and CDR2 SYGVNS. This CDR3 is built from 15 residues. CDR3 protein: CTSSPSGAGANVLTF. The CDR3 coding sequence is TGTACCAGCAGTCCCTCAGGGGCTGGGGCCAACGTCCTGACTTTC.

J is TRBJ2-1 and V is TRBV20-1, with 8 bases lining up with TRBD2. The germline V gene encodes CDR1 DFQATT and CDR2 SNEGSKA (reference sequence). J was trimmed by 8 bases and V by 1 base; bases with no gene match: 10. This CDR3 has 15 residues. In DNA, the CDR3 is TGCAGTGCTAGAGCGATGACAGCGGGAGTGGATGAGCAGTTCTTC. Protein product: CSARAMTAGVDEQFF.

This clonotype has a handful of counts. V gene TRBV20-1 combines with J gene TRBJ2-7; 13 bases are a match to TRBD2. The germline V gene encodes CDR1 DFQATT and CDR2 SNEGSKA (reference sequence). Germline trimming cut 6 bases from V and 3 bases from J; bases unmatched to any gene: 5. The CDR3 is made up of 14 amino acids. As DNA, the CDR3 is TGCAGTGCGTCACTAGCGGGAGGGGGCTACGAGCAGTACTTC. This codes for CSASLAGGGYEQYF.

The rearrangement joins TRBV2 to TRBJ1-5; 7 nucleotides align to TRBD1. From germline, CDR1 is SNHLY and CDR2 FYNNEI. Trimming removed 8 bases from V and 0 bases from J; junction bases left unmatched: 7. The length of the CDR3 is 15 residues. CDR3 amino acids: CASHSGQSSNQPQHF. The CDR3 DNA reads TGTGCCAGCCATTCGGGACAGAGTAGCAATCAGCCCCAGCATTTT.

This clonotype was detected ten times or more. The chain employs TRBV29-1 and TRBJ2-5; the match to TRBD1 covers 10 bases. V lost 4 bases and J lost 3; bases outside the gene matches: 2. The CDR3 extends over 13 amino acids. CDR1 and CDR2 (germline): SQVTM, ANQGSEA. The DNA of the CDR3 is TGCAGCGTTGTGGGACAGGGGAAAGAGACCCAGTACTTC. As protein: CSVVGQGKETQYF.

The V and J genes are TRBV20-1 and TRBJ2-7, with 8 bases lining up with TRBD2. The end of the DNA aligns better with TRBJ2-5, so the J call may be wrong. This CDR3 comprises 19 residues. The germline CDR1 and CDR2 sequences are DFQATT and SNEGSKA (reference sequence). Here the CDR3 reads CSARPPLLAAANRQETQYF. The CDR3, as DNA: TGCAGTGCTAGGCCCCCCCTACTAGCGGCCGCAAACCGACAAGAGACCCAGTACTTC.

Many counts were recorded for this clonotype. The rearrangement uses TRBV10-1 and TRBJ2-3; D uncertain. The V end lost 5 bases, the J end lost 4 bases, and 13 bases lay between the germline ends. Germline CDR1 WNHNN, CDR2 SYGVQD (reference sequence). The length of the CDR3 is 14 residues. For the CDR3, the DNA is TGCGCCAGCAGTCCCCTAGGCAGAGCAGATACGCAGTATTTT. As protein: CASSPLGRADTQYF.

As DNA, the CDR3 is TGCAGTGCTTTAAGCGGGAGTGCCAGAGAGACCCAGTACTTC. As protein: CSALSGSARETQYF. The V gene is TRBV20-1, the J gene TRBJ2-5; 8 bases are shared with TRBD2. Trimming at V came to 5 bases and at J to 4 bases, leaving 9 bases not matched to a gene. Germline CDR1 is DFQATT and CDR2 is SNEGSKA (reference sequence). This CDR3 has 14 residues.

This clonotype was observed a few times. This sequence joins TRBV20-1 and TRBJ2-5, with 10 bases lining up with TRBD2. V gave up 4 bases and J gave up 5 bases; unmatched junction bases: 10. This CDR3 is 15 amino acids long. In germline, CDR1 is DFQATT, CDR2 SNEGSKA (reference sequence). The CDR3 DNA is TGCAGTGCTACCAGCGGGAGGGCCTACTTCGAGACCCAGTACTTC. Translated, it gives CSATSGRAYFETQYF.

This clonotype showed up just a few times. This sequence joins TRBV27 and TRBJ2-1; D may be TRBD2 (5 bases). Germline loops: CDR1 MNHEY, CDR2 SMNVEV (reference sequence). The CDR3 spans 17 residues. V lost 5 bases to trimming and J lost 1 base, with 18 bases between them. The chain's CDR3 is CASSPLRAGISYNEQFF. The CDR3 coding sequence is TGTGCCAGCAGTCCCCTACGGGCGGGTATATCCTACAATGAGCAGTTCTTC.

This clonotype was recorded a few times. This rearrangement joins TRBV20-1 to TRBJ2-1; D gene uncertain. Between the trimmed V and J ends, which lost 5 bases and 3 bases, there was a span of 17 bases. The CDR3 contains 15 residues. Germline CDR1 and CDR2: DFQATT and SNEGSKA (reference sequence). CDR3 in amino acids: CSAGETTRYYNEQFF. The CDR3 bases are TGCAGTGCTGGGGAAACGACTCGATACTACAATGAGCAGTTCTTC.

Regarding this clonotype: The junction differs from germline at one of its ends, possibly a read error. The chain joins TRBV28 to TRBJ1-2, with 9 positions matching TRBD1. The CDR3 has 14 residues. Germline V gives CDR1 MDHEN, CDR2 SYDVKM. CDR3 protein: CASSPTGGLYDYTF. The DNA of the CDR3 is TGTGCCAGCAGCCCCACAGGGGGCCTCTATGACTACACCTTC.

Comment on this clonotype: One end of the junction does not line up with germline, which may come from a read error. CDR3 loop: CASSAPGSTYTQYF. CDR3 in DNA: TGTGCCAGCAGTGCCCCGGGGTCCACATATACGCAGTATTTT. The chain is built from TRBV28 and TRBJ2-3, with a weak D call TRBD2 (5 bases). Germline loops: CDR1 MDHEN, CDR2 SYDVKM. This CDR3 comprises 14 residues.

This clonotype was seen repeatedly, ten times or more. The chain joins TRBV27 to TRBJ2-5; the D gene is possibly TRBD1 (6 bases). The CDR3 length is 12 residues. Germline-derived CDR1 and CDR2 are MNHEY and SMNVEV (reference sequence). V lost 5 bases and J 9 bases, leaving 13 bases between the germline ends. The CDR3 protein is CASSPGVGSQYF. The CDR3 region has the DNA TGTGCCAGCAGTCCAGGGGTCGGGTCCCAGTACTTC.

This chain joins TRBV14 and TRBJ2-7; the D is unclear. The CDR3 consists of 14 residues. Trimming left V 3 bases short and J 3 bases short, with 12 bases between. Germline V gives CDR1 SGHDN, CDR2 FVKESK. This CDR3 is CASSQRFVIYEQYF. The CDR3 DNA is TGTGCCAGCAGCCAGCGTTTTGTTATCTACGAGCAGTACTTC.

The chain employs TRBV3-1 and TRBJ2-3; 8 nucleotides agree with TRBD2. Germline values: CDR1 LGHDT, CDR2 YNNKEL (reference sequence). This CDR3 has 15 residues. The V and J ends lost 5 bases and 0 bases, in that order; junction bases with no gene match: 4. The CDR3, as DNA: TGTGCCAGCAGCATCAGCGGGAGAAGCACAGATACGCAGTATTTT. Translation: CASSISGRSTDTQYF.

As for this clonotype: An end of the junction does not agree with germline; a read error may underlie this. The chain has TRBV3-1 and TRBJ2-1, with 10 bases identical to TRBD2. Germline values: CDR1 LGHDT, CDR2 YNNKEL (reference sequence). The CDR3 contains 15 residues. CDR3 bases: TGTGCCTGCAGCCCAAGGACTAGCGGATACAATGAGCAGTTCTTC. Encoded protein: CACSPRTSGYNEQFF.